This T cell receptor beta chain stems from a study of blood T cell repertoires in COVID-19 (dated by TCRdb to the early 2020s). Describing the broader study: The collaborator samples originated in the United States, Italy and Spain and spanned the acute and convalescent phases of COVID-19. The prospective study material was composed of cDNA or gDNA derived from T cells, B-cell-depleted T cells, or PBMCs. Subjects who had been exposed to COVID-19, were actively infected with it, or had recovered from it provided the deeply sampled blood TCRbeta repertoires that made up the dataset. The repertoires were made available in a free public database intended to serve as a resource for research on the immune response to SARS-CoV-2. Samples came from the ongoing ImmuneRACE study (first 160 participants) plus 1,254 subjects from 6 global collaborators. Sample metadata almost always included a de-identified subject ID, COVID-19 status, age in years and sex. HLA class I and class II types, where available, came from metadata supplied by the sample provider rather than from assay-based typing.

The CDR1 and CDR2 encoded by the germline V gene (reference sequence) are LNHDA and SQIVND. The V and J ends are trimmed by 7 bases and 1 base, leaving 13 bases between them. The CDR3 runs 14 amino acids, cysteine and phenylalanine included. This entry keeps only the CDR3 DNA: 42 bases, framed from base 1. At one collaborating source in Seattle, patients were enrolled during active infection and were followed longitudinally through the course of disease. Whole blood was collected in K2EDTA tubes by collaborating institutions according to the institutions' own protocols. For TCRbeta analysis, collaborators shipped samples in one of three forms: frozen whole blood, isolated PBMCs, or DNA extracted from either of those sample types. TCRbeta CDR3 regions were amplified from genomic DNA using the immunoSEQ Assay, a bias-controlled multiplex PCR. Per the original workflow: Nucleated cell counts per sample were estimated from amplification of reference gene primers within the assay. Sequence reads were collapsed and filtered to measure the absolute abundance of every unique TCRbeta CDR3 rearrangement. Productive Simpson clonality was computed per sample as the square root of Simpson's diversity index over productive rearrangements. In TCRdb, the immuneACCESS table is reduced to in-frame sequences with V and J assigned. These tables do not hold every clone; where another copy was compared, an unresolved V gene accounts for under half, and the others remain unexplained. The V and J calls and the clone size are those of that table, but D and trimming were determined from the DNA. In this sample the table shows 100,000 to 150,000 clones, roughly 89% of which occur a single time. The top ten clonotypes cover about 4.1% of the sample.

Study-level results and caveats: The quantity of clinical and demographic metadata differed by source and by participant and was supplied without curation.

Turning to this clone: Its antigen is not yet known. Base qualities are missing; no much larger clone stands one base away.

The specimen was peripheral blood. The TCR was taken from a man aged 60 to 69 with COVID-19, enrolled during active disease. The V gene is TRBV19 and the J gene is TRBJ1-1, and TRBD1 may be the D gene, going by 5 matching bases. The DNA sequence reads TGTGCCAGTAACGCGTGGGGCCCGAACACTGAAGCTTTCTTT. It encodes CASNAWGPNTEAFF.